These 29 T cell receptor beta chains originate from one sample sequenced in a study of CD8+ T cells in alopecia areata. Extraction of RNA preceded its reverse transcription into cDNA, which served as the sequencing template. TCRdb's copy holds only in-frame clones and misses some; the assay was immunoSEQ multiplex PCR. The table lists approximately 57,000 clones, around 96% of them singletons. The sequencing here drew on CD8+ T cells sorted from blood, taken at week 0. These receptors were taken from a human donor with alopecia areata.

V is TRBV25-1 and J is TRBJ2-7; 9 nucleotides match TRBD1. From germline, CDR1 is MGHDK and CDR2 SYGVNS. V shed 8 bases, J shed 5 bases, and the junction held 10 bases outside the gene matches. The CDR3 is made up of 14 amino acids. The CDR3 DNA reads as TGTGCCAGCCATACAGGGGGCTATGGTGACGAGCAGTACTTC. Encoded protein: CASHTGGYGDEQYF.

The chain recombines TRBV2 with TRBJ1-6; no definite D call. Germline CDR1 SNHLY, CDR2 FYNNEI. Trimming removed 1 base at V and 10 bases at J, with 14 bases between. The CDR3 sequence is 15 residues long. The DNA for the CDR3 is TGTGCCAGCAGTGAAGGGGCCTCCCTGGGGTCACCCCTCCACTTT. Amino acid sequence: CASSEGASLGSPLHF.

The CDR3 DNA follows: TGTGCCAGCAGCAAAGGAAAGGGGACATATGGCTACACCTTC. As protein: CASSKGKGTYGYTF. The rearrangement uses TRBV21-1 and TRBJ1-2; TRBD1 is the table's D call and was not checked against the DNA. TRBV21-1 constitutes a pseudogene. The CDR3 covers 14 residues.

CDR3 coding DNA: TGTGCCAGCAGCTCTTGGAACAGGGGGCGATACAATGAGCAGTTCTTC. Its translation is CASSSWNRGRYNEQFF. V usage is TRBV5-6 and J usage is TRBJ2-1; TRBD1 matches 9 bases. With V trimmed by 3 bases and J by 4 bases, 8 bases remained unmatched. Germline V CDR1 and CDR2: SGHDT, YYEEEE. The CDR3 covers 16 residues.

This chain connects TRBV5-4 to TRBJ1-1; TRBD1 is a possible D gene (6 bases). There are 14 residues in the CDR3. Looked up from germline, CDR1 is SGHNT and CDR2 is YYREEE (reference sequence). The V gene lost 2 bases and the J gene lost 7 bases, with 15 bases spanning the gap. The CDR3 coding sequence is TGTGCCAGCAGCTTTTACTTGGGGGGGCGTGAAGCTTTCTTT. Translation gives CASSFYLGGREAFF.

The chain recombines TRBV7-9 with TRBJ2-1, with 11 nucleotides matching TRBD2. CDR3 length: 18 residues. Trimming cost V 2 bases and J 2 bases; bases outside gene matches: 8. Germline-derived CDR1 and CDR2 are SEHNR and FQNEAQ (reference sequence). The CDR3 is CASSLPLSGGATYNEQFF. CDR3 bases: TGTGCCAGCAGCTTACCACTTAGCGGGGGGGCCACCTACAATGAGCAGTTCTTC.

The chain carries TRBV6-6 and TRBJ1-5, with 8 bases matching TRBD1. CDR1 is MNHNY, CDR2 SVGAGI, per germline (reference sequence). The J segment lost 2 bases and the V segment lost 2 bases, leaving 2 bases of the junction unmatched. The CDR3 contains 15 residues. The CDR3 sequence is CASSYEGQGNQPQHF. CDR3 DNA sequence: TGTGCCAGCAGTTACGAGGGACAGGGCAATCAGCCCCAGCATTTT.

This clone has just one count. The chain links TRBV29-1 to TRBJ2-5, with D possibly being TRBD2 (5 bases). TRBJ2-7 explains the end of the DNA better; the J call may be wrong. The CDR3 consists of 15 residues. From germline, CDR1 is SQVTM and CDR2 ANQGSEA. CDR3 loop: CSAYGGLLSSYEQYF. DNA of the CDR3: TGCAGCGCCTACGGCGGACTCCTTAGCTCCTACGAGCAGTACTTC.

The genes are TRBV29-1 and TRBJ1-1; 9 nucleotides line up with TRBD1. CDR1 SQVTM and CDR2 ANQGSEA come from the germline V gene. V lost 7 bases, J lost 0 bases, and 3 bases stayed unmatched. The CDR3 covers 13 residues. CDR3 sequence (DNA): TGCAGCGCTGGACAGGGGTTGAACACTGAAGCTTTCTTT. This sequence encodes CSAGQGLNTEAFF.

The rearrangement links TRBV7-2 to TRBJ2-6; D possibly corresponds to TRBD2 (7 bases). This CDR3 comprises 15 residues. V was cut by 5 bases and J by 2 bases, with 10 bases left in between. In germline, CDR1 is SGHTA, CDR2 FQGNSA. For the CDR3, the DNA is TGTGCCAGCAGCCAGGGGAGGGCTGGGGCCAACGTCCTGACTTTC. This gives the protein CASSQGRAGANVLTF.

V is TRBV7-9 and J is TRBJ1-1; the match to TRBD1 covers 7 bases. The trim removed 1 base at V and 0 bases at J, leaving 2 bases unmatched. The CDR3 contains 15 residues. In germline, CDR1 is SEHNR, CDR2 FQNEAQ (reference sequence). The CDR3 loop is CASSLGTGVNTEAFF. Here the CDR3 DNA reads TGTGCCAGCAGCTTAGGGACAGGTGTGAACACTGAAGCTTTCTTT.

The chain links TRBV7-8 to TRBJ2-1; TRBD2 matches at 11 bases. The CDR3 runs to 16 residues. The J segment lost 4 bases and the V segment lost 1 base, leaving 3 bases of the junction unmatched. Germline CDR1 SGHVS, CDR2 FQNEAQ. The CDR3 nucleotides are TGTGCCAGCAGCTTAGGGACTAGCGGGTGGTACAATGAGCAGTTCTTC. This translates into CASSLGTSGWYNEQFF.

This chain connects TRBV10-3 to TRBJ2-7, with a tentative D call TRBD2 (6 bases). Trimming removed 5 bases at V and 3 bases at J, with 44 bases between. Germline CDR1 ENHRY, CDR2 SYGVKD. The CDR3 runs 24 residues. CDR3 loop: CAISPTPTGLSPPRGHKDYYEQYF. The CDR3 DNA is TGTGCCATCAGTCCTACACCCACAGGATTGTCCCCGCCCAGAGGTCACAAGGACTACTACGAGCAGTACTTC.

For the CDR3, the DNA is TGCGCCAGCAGCCACATACTAGCGGGGGGATCTGGGGCCAACGTCCTGACTTTC. This gives the protein CASSHILAGGSGANVLTF. The chain has TRBV4-3 and TRBJ2-6, with 12 bases fitting TRBD2. With V trimmed by 3 bases and J by 1 base, 4 bases remained unmatched. CDR1 and CDR2 from the germline V gene are LGHNA and YSLEER. The CDR3 is 18 amino acids.

The chain is built from TRBV6-4 and TRBJ2-2, with D unclear. The ends were cut back, 3 bases at V and 5 bases at J, with 4 bases in the middle. The CDR3 runs 12 residues. CDR1 and CDR2 from the germline V gene are MRHNA and SNTAGT. In DNA, the CDR3 is TGTGCCAGCAGTGATTGGACCGGGGAGCTGTTTTTT. This encodes CASSDWTGELFF.

The chain links TRBV7-9 to TRBJ1-1, with 8 bases that match TRBD1. Germline-derived CDR1 and CDR2 are SEHNR and FQNEAQ (reference sequence). V lost 4 bases and J lost 11; bases outside the gene matches: 12. The CDR3 has 14 residues. This CDR3 reads CASSSPSGQGAAFF. The CDR3 DNA reads TGTGCCAGCAGCTCCCCCTCTGGGCAGGGGGCCGCTTTCTTT.

The chain recombines TRBV7-2 with TRBJ2-1; 9 nucleotides agree with TRBD2. The CDR3 is made up of 17 amino acids. In germline, CDR1 is SGHTA, CDR2 FQGNSA. After removal of 5 bases from V and 7 bases from J, the junction contained 15 bases not matched to a gene. DNA for the CDR3: TGTGCCAGCAGCCCCCAGCGGCGGGGGGGCCTAGGGAATGAGCAGTTCTTC. Encoded protein: CASSPQRRGGLGNEQFF. Based on the CDR3 plus reference TRBV7-2 and TRBJ2-1, the full variable domain is GAGVSQSPSNKVTEKGKDVELRCDPISGHTALYWYRQSLGQGLEFLIYFQGNSAPDKSGLPSDRFSAERTGGSVSTLTIQRTQQEDSAVYLCASSPQRRGGLGNEQFFGPGTRLTVL.

V is TRBV21-1 and J is TRBJ2-7. TRBV21-1 is listed as a pseudogene. The CDR3 has 14 residues. CDR3 coding DNA: TGTGCCAGCAGCAAAGGAGGGGTGACCTACGAGCAGTACTTC. Translating gives CASSKGGVTYEQYF.

This clone was detected only a few times. V gene TRBV6-1 combines with J gene TRBJ2-2; the D is unclear. Trimming cost V 6 bases and J 6 bases, with 5 bases left between them. The CDR3 consists of 11 residues. The germline CDR1 and CDR2 sequences are MNHNS and SASEGT. CDR3 in DNA: TGTGCCAGCAGCCCATCCGGGGAGCTGTTTTTT. It specifies CASSPSGELFF.

The chain employs TRBV7-6 and TRBJ2-6; 7 bases agree with TRBD1. The CDR3 contains 16 residues. With 4 bases clipped from V and 2 bases from J, the junction kept 5 bases outside the gene matches. The germline V gene encodes CDR1 SGHVS and CDR2 FNYEAQ. The CDR3 sequence: CASSSDRAAGANVLTF. The CDR3 nucleotides are TGTGCCAGCAGCTCCGACAGGGCCGCTGGGGCCAACGTCCTGACTTTC.

This clone was seen a handful of times. The J gene is TRBJ2-3, the V gene TRBV29-1; TRBD2 is a possible D gene (6 bases). Trimming pared 2 bases from V and 7 bases from J, leaving 22 bases between. The CDR3 is made up of 16 amino acids. Germline V CDR1 and CDR2: SQVTM, ANQGSEA. The CDR3 DNA follows: TGCAGCGTTGAACTCCTTTCTGGGACTGCAAGCTATACGCAGTATTTT. Encoded protein: CSVELLSGTASYTQYF.

The V call is TRBV19, the J call TRBJ1-1; TRBD1 matches at 8 bases. V shed 2 bases and J 1 base; nucleotides not matched to a gene: 6. The germline V gene encodes CDR1 LNHDA and CDR2 SQIVND (reference sequence). The CDR3 consists of 16 residues. Written as DNA, the CDR3 is TGTGCCAGTAGTATACCCCAGGGGGCAAGGAACACTGAAGCTTTCTTT. Its translation: CASSIPQGARNTEAFF. The full variable domain, with the rest looked up from reference TRBV19 and TRBJ1-1, is DGGITQSPKYLFRKEGQNVTLSCEQNLNHDAMYWYRQDPGQGLRLIYYSQIVNDFQKGDIAEGYSVSREKKESFPLTVTSAQKNPTAFYLCASSIPQGARNTEAFFGQGTRLTVV.

The chain has TRBV12-5 and TRBJ2-3; D perhaps matches TRBD1 (5 bases). The V end was cut by 0 bases, the J end by 2 bases, with 12 bases between. The CDR3 length is 16 residues. Germline loops: CDR1 LGHNT, CDR2 FRNRAP. The CDR3 coding sequence is TGTGCTAGTGGTTTGGTATCCGGACATCTCACAGATACGCAGTATTTT. Translated: CASGLVSGHLTDTQYF.

The rearrangement links TRBV7-2 to TRBJ1-2; D remains unclear. CDR3 length: 13 amino acids. Germline assignment: CDR1 SGHTA and CDR2 FQGNSA. Trimming removed 1 base at V and 4 bases at J, with 7 bases between. In nucleotides, the CDR3 is TGTGCCAGCAGCTTAGACAGTCTCTATGGCTACACCTTC. Its translation is CASSLDSLYGYTF. The full variable domain, its missing parts supplied by reference TRBV7-2 and TRBJ1-2, is GAGVSQSPSNKVTEKGKDVELRCDPISGHTALYWYRQSLGQGLEFLIYFQGNSAPDKSGLPSDRFSAERTGGSVSTLTIQRTQQEDSAVYLCASSLDSLYGYTFGSGTRLTVV.

The chain carries TRBV13 and TRBJ2-5; 8 bases are a match to TRBD2. The CDR3 has 16 residues. Trimming took 2 bases from V and 0 from J; bases not matched to a gene: 5. Germline-derived CDR1 and CDR2 are PRHDT and FYEKMQ (reference sequence). Written as DNA, the CDR3 is TGTGCCAGCAGCTTACGTCTAGCGGGCAACCAAGAGACCCAGTACTTC. Protein product: CASSLRLAGNQETQYF.

This clone was recorded once. The chain uses TRBV5-6 and TRBJ2-7; the match to TRBD1 covers 7 bases. This CDR3 comprises 13 residues. The V and J ends lost 1 base and 5 bases, in that order; junction bases with no gene match: 3. CDR1 and CDR2 (germline): SGHDT, YYEEEE. The CDR3 spells CASSLSDRNEQYF. CDR3 coding DNA: TGTGCCAGCAGCTTGTCGGACAGGAACGAGCAGTACTTC.

This chain uses TRBV6-5 with TRBJ2-7; no definite D call. The germline V gene encodes CDR1 MNHEY and CDR2 SVGAGI. V was trimmed by 6 bases and J by 0 bases, leaving 15 bases between them. CDR3 size: 15 residues. CDR3 loop: CASSALPAASYEQYF. In nucleotides, the CDR3 is TGTGCCAGCAGCGCCCTCCCGGCAGCCTCCTACGAGCAGTACTTC.

The chain links TRBV29-1 to TRBJ2-3; 10 positions match TRBD1. Germline V gives CDR1 SQVTM, CDR2 ANQGSEA. The length of the CDR3 is 13 residues. With V trimmed by 8 bases and J by 1 base, 3 bases remained unmatched. The CDR3 DNA follows: TGCAGCCTAGGGACAGGGGGCACAGATACGCAGTATTTT. Translating it yields CSLGTGGTDTQYF.

The CDR3 protein is CASGLSRTGGSPLHF. CDR3 coding DNA: TGTGCTAGTGGTTTGTCAAGGACAGGGGGCTCACCCCTCCACTTT. The V and J genes are TRBV12-5 and TRBJ1-6, with 11 bases that match TRBD1. The CDR3 has 15 residues. Trimming at V came to 2 bases and at J to 10 bases, leaving 4 bases not matched to a gene. Germline loops: CDR1 LGHNT, CDR2 FRNRAP.